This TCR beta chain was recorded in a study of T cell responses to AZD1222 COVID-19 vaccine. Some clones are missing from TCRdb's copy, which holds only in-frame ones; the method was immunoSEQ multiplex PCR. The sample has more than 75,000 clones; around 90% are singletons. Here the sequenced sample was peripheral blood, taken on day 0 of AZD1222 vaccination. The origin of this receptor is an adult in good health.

For the CDR3, the DNA is TGTGCCAGCTCACCGAACCCAGCGCAGGGGAACTATGGCTACACCTTC. Its translation: CASSPNPAQGNYGYTF. The chain combines TRBV18 with TRBJ1-2; D perhaps matches TRBD1 (6 bases). The germline V gene encodes CDR1 KGHSH and CDR2 LQKENI. Trimming stripped 3 bases from V and 2 bases from J, with 16 bases between. The CDR3 contains 16 residues. The full variable domain, completed using reference TRBV18 and TRBJ1-2, is NAGVMQNPRHLVRRRGQEARLRCSPMKGHSHVYWYRQLPEEGLKFMVYLQKENIIDESGMPKERFSAEFPKEGPSILRIQQVVRGDSAAYFCASSPNPAQGNYGYTFGSGTRLTVV.